The present entry profiles one T cell receptor (beta chain) with its context. This sample was taken from a study of T cell responses to AZD1222 COVID-19 vaccine. Clones were read by immunoSEQ multiplex PCR, and TCRdb kept only the in-frame ones, dropping some. Altogether about 120,000 clones are present, more than 85% being singletons, with the ten largest covering about 3%. This sample comprised peripheral blood, obtained on day 0 of AZD1222 vaccination. The source of this sequence is an adult in good health.

CDR3 sequence: CASSLEGSRYTF. The CDR3 region has the DNA TGTGCCAGCAGCTTGGAGGGGTCGCGCTACACCTTC. The chain carries TRBV7-9 and TRBJ1-2, with a weak D call TRBD1 (5 bases). Germline V CDR1 and CDR2: SEHNR, FQNEAQ (reference sequence). The CDR3 sequence is 12 residues long. Trimming shortened V by 3 bases and J by 9 bases, and 11 bases separated the two germline ends.